A selection of T cell receptor beta chains follows, all from one sample in a study of post-analysis software for immune sequencing data. One entry per CDR3 protein, called by TCRdb with MiXCR from the PCR reads. Of more than 350,000 distinct CDR3 sequences in the sample, 39% were seen once. The sample taken for sequencing was blood. The receptors shown here come from a girl aged 2 to 9 with multiple sclerosis. The CDR3 runs from the conserved cysteine through the conserved F or W.

v_call: TRBV5-1; j_call: TRBJ1-2; cdr3_aa: CASSLGGRDYGYTF
v_call: TRBV7-2; j_call: TRBJ1-5; cdr3_aa: CASSIRGRWQPQHF
v_call: TRBV6-6; j_call: TRBJ1-1; cdr3_aa: CASSYGQHTEAFF
v_call: TRBV20-1; j_call: TRBJ2-4; cdr3_aa: CSAIGEEAKNIQYF
v_call: TRBV20-1; j_call: TRBJ2-7; cdr3_aa: CSASSPSSGGRCGEQYF
v_call: TRBV10-3; j_call: TRBJ2-1; cdr3_aa: CAISGGGSPYNEQFF
v_call: TRBV7-3; j_call: TRBJ1-1; cdr3_aa: CASSGSGRVEGTEAFF
v_call: TRBV4-1; j_call: TRBJ2-5; cdr3_aa: CASSQEPTGAQETQYF
v_call: TRBV6-2/TRBV6-3; j_call: TRBJ2-6; cdr3_aa: CASSYFHFGTGANVLTF
v_call: TRBV10-3; j_call: TRBJ1-2; cdr3_aa: CAISDNVMGQGFDGYTF
v_call: TRBV28; j_call: TRBJ2-7; cdr3_aa: CASSGVAGAWYEQYF
v_call: TRBV5-1; j_call: TRBJ1-2; cdr3_aa: CASSHPEGGGYTF
v_call: TRBV4-3; j_call: TRBJ1-4; cdr3_aa: CASSQSRDWDEKLFF
v_call: TRBV4-1; j_call: TRBJ2-1; cdr3_aa: CASSQDPLGRADEQFF
v_call: TRBV7-6; j_call: TRBJ2-5; cdr3_aa: CASNGKDRVLSETQYF
v_call: TRBV3-1; j_call: TRBJ1-2; cdr3_aa: CASSQEGEAGYTF
v_call: TRBV4-3; j_call: TRBJ1-2; cdr3_aa: CASSLFGSGTGLRGYTF
v_call: TRBV20-1; j_call: TRBJ2-5; cdr3_aa: CSARDSRTSGIPRETQYF
v_call: TRBV25-1; j_call: TRBJ2-1; cdr3_aa: CASSGNSGIYNEQFF
v_call: TRBV7-2; j_call: TRBJ2-5; cdr3_aa: CASSLGVPAGGQGETQYF
v_call: TRBV20-1; j_call: TRBJ1-1; cdr3_aa: CSALGTRNTEAFF
v_call: TRBV5-1; j_call: TRBJ1-2; cdr3_aa: CASSGGGADYGYTF
v_call: TRBV20-1; j_call: TRBJ1-2; cdr3_aa: CSAHIPGQGVPSNYGYTF
v_call: TRBV12-3/TRBV12-4; j_call: TRBJ2-7; cdr3_aa: CASRFTAGQGYEQYF
v_call: TRBV6-5; j_call: TRBJ2-3; cdr3_aa: CASSGRLAGGVTQYF
v_call: TRBV20-1; j_call: TRBJ1-2; cdr3_aa: CSARGGGVYGYTF
v_call: TRBV14; j_call: .; cdr3_aa: CASSRYRGQDEQYF
v_call: TRBV9; j_call: TRBJ2-7; cdr3_aa: CASSVVTSSEQYF
v_call: TRBV5-8; j_call: TRBJ2-3; cdr3_aa: CASSLGTGTTDTQYF
v_call: TRBV14; j_call: TRBJ2-4; cdr3_aa: CASSQDKGRIQYF
v_call: TRBV4-3; j_call: TRBJ2-1; cdr3_aa: CASSQDLIFSYNEQFF
v_call: TRBV7-9; j_call: TRBJ2-7; cdr3_aa: CASSGLTGKTPYEQYF
v_call: TRBV20-1; j_call: TRBJ2-1; cdr3_aa: CSARETPSGAYNEQFF
v_call: TRBV7-9; j_call: TRBJ2-7; cdr3_aa: CASSLARGQGASYEQYF
v_call: TRBV29-1; j_call: TRBJ1-1; cdr3_aa: CSAMGQGYPEAFF
v_call: TRBV6-6; j_call: TRBJ2-1; cdr3_aa: CASGIGTKSNEQFF
v_call: TRBV5-1; j_call: TRBJ1-2; cdr3_aa: CASSPGQGEVGGYTF
v_call: TRBV10-3; j_call: TRBJ1-2; cdr3_aa: CAISAPGTGDSNYGYTF
v_call: TRBV10-3; j_call: TRBJ2-7; cdr3_aa: CAIGTGGIYEQYF
v_call: TRBV6-6; j_call: TRBJ2-5; cdr3_aa: CASGRQRETQYF
v_call: TRBV2; j_call: TRBJ2-5; cdr3_aa: CASSEQLQESQYF
v_call: TRBV29-1; j_call: TRBJ1-1; cdr3_aa: CSVTSQAVNTEAFF
v_call: TRBV7-2; j_call: TRBJ2-7; cdr3_aa: CASSPRDSLYEQYF
v_call: TRBV4-1; j_call: TRBJ1-2; cdr3_aa: CASSQVVSRDGCTF
v_call: TRBV7-8; j_call: TRBJ1-4; cdr3_aa: CASSSDRGPGNEKLFF